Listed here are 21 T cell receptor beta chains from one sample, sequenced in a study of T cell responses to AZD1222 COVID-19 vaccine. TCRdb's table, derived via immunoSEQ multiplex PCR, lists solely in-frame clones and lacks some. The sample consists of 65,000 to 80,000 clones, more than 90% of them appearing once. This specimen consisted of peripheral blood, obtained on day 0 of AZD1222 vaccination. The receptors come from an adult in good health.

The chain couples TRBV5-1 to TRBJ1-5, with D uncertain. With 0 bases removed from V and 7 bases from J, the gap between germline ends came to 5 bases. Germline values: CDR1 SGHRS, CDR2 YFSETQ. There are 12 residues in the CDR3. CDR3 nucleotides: TGCGCCAGCAGCTTGGAGGGACAGCCCCAGCATTTT. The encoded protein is CASSLEGQPQHF.

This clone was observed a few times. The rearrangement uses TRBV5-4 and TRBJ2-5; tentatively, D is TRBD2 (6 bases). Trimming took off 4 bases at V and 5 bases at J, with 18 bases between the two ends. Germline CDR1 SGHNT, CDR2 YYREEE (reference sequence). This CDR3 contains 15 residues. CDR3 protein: CASSGDPIRGETQYF. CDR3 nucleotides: TGTGCCAGCAGCGGGGACCCAATCCGGGGGGAGACCCAGTACTTC.

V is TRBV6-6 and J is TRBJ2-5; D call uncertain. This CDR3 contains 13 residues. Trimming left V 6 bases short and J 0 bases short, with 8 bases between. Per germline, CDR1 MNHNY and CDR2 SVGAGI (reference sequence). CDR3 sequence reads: CASRDGNQETQYF. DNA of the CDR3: TGTGCCAGCAGGGACGGCAACCAAGAGACCCAGTACTTC.

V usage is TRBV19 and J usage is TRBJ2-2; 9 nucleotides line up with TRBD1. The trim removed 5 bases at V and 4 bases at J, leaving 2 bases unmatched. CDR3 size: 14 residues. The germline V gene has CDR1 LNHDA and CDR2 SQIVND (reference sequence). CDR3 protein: CASSRGQGTGELFF. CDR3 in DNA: TGTGCCAGTAGTCGGGGACAGGGCACCGGGGAGCTGTTTTTT.

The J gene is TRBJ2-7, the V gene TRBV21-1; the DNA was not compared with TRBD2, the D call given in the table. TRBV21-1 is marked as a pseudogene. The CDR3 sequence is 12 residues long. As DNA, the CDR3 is TGTACCGGGAGCGCTTCTACCTACGAGCAGTACTTC. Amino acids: CTGSASTYEQYF.

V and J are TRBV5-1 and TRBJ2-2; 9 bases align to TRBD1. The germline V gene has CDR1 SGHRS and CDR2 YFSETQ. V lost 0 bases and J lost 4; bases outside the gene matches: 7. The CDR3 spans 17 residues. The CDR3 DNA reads TGCGCCAGCAGCTTGGCAGCGGGACAGGGTCTCACCGGGGAGCTGTTTTTT. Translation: CASSLAAGQGLTGELFF.

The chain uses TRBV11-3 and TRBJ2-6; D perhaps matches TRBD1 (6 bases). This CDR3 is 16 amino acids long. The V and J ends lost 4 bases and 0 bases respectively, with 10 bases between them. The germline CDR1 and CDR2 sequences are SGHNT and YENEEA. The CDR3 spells CASSSRTDSGANVLTF. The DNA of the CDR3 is TGTGCCAGCAGCTCGCGGACAGACTCTGGGGCCAACGTCCTGACTTTC. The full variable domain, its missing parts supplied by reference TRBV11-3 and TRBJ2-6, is EAGVVQSPRYKIIEKKQPVAFWCNPISGHNTLYWYLQNLGQGPELLIRYENEEAVDDSQLPKDRFSAERLKGVDSTLKIQPAELGDSAVYLCASSSRTDSGANVLTFGAGSRLTVL.

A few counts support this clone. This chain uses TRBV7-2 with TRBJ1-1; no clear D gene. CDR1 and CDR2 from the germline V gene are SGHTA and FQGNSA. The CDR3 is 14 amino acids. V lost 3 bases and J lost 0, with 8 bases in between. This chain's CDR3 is CASSFTGMNTEAFF. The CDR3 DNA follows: TGTGCCAGCAGCTTTACGGGGATGAACACTGAAGCTTTCTTT.

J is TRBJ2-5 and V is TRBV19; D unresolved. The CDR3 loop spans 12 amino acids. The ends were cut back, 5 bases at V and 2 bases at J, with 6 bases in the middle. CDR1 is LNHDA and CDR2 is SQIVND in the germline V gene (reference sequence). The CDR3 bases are TGTGCCAGTAGTTCCCTACAAGAGACCCAGTACTTC. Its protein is CASSSLQETQYF.

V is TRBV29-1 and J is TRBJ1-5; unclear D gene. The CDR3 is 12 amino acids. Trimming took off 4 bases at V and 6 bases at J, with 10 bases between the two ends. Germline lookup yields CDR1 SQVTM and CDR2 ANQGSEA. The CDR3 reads CSVGEMGQPQHF. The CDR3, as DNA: TGCAGCGTTGGGGAGATGGGTCAGCCCCAGCATTTT.

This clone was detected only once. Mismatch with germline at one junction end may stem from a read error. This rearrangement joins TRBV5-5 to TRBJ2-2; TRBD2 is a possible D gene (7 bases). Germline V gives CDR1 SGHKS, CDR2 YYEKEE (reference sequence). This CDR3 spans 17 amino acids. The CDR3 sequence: CPSSAVAGAGVTGELFF. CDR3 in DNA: TGTCCCAGCAGCGCAGTTGCGGGGGCGGGGGTAACCGGGGAGCTGTTTTTT.

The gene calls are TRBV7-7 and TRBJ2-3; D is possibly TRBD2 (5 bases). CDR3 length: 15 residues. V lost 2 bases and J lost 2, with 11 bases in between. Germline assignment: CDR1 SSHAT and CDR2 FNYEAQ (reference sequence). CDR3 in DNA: TGTGCCAGCAGCTTAACCCCGGGGAACACAGATACGCAGTATTTT. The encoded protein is CASSLTPGNTDTQYF.

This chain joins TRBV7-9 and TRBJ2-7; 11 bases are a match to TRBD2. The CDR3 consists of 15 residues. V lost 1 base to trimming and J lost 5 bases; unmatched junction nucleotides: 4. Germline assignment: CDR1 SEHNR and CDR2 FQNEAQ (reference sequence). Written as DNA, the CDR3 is TGTGCCAGCAGCTTAGAACTAGCGGGGGCTGACGAGCAGTACTTC. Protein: CASSLELAGADEQYF.

In DNA form, the CDR3 reads TGTGCCAGCAGTGAATCGGGCCGTAATGAAAAACTGTTTTTT. Translated: CASSESGRNEKLFF. The chain recombines TRBV25-1 with TRBJ1-4; D ambiguous. This CDR3 is 14 amino acids long. Trimming removed 1 base at V and 4 bases at J, with 7 bases between. Germline CDR1 is MGHDK and CDR2 is SYGVNS.

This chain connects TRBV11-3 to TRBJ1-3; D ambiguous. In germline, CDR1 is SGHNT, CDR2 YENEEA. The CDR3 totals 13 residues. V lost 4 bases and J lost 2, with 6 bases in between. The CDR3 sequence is CASSSGPGNTIYF. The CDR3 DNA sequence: TGTGCCAGCAGCTCGGGCCCTGGAAACACCATATATTTT.

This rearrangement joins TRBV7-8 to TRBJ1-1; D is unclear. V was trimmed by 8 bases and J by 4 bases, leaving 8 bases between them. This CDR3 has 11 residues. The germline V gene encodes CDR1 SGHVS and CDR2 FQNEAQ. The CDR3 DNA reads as TGTGCCAGCGGCCGAACCACTGAAGCTTTCTTT. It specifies CASGRTTEAFF. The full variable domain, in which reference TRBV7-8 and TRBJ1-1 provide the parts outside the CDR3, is GAGVSQSPRYKVAKRGQDVALRCDPISGHVSLFWYQQALGQGPEFLTYFQNEAQLDKSGLPSDRFFAERPEGSVSTLKIQRTQQEDSAVYLCASGRTTEAFFGQGTRLTVV.

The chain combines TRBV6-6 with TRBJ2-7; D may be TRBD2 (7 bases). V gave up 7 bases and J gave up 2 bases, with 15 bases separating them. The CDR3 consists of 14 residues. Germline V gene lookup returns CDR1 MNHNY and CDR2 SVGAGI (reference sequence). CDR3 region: CASNSGTRAYEQYF. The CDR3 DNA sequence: TGTGCCAGCAACAGCGGGACACGAGCCTACGAGCAGTACTTC.

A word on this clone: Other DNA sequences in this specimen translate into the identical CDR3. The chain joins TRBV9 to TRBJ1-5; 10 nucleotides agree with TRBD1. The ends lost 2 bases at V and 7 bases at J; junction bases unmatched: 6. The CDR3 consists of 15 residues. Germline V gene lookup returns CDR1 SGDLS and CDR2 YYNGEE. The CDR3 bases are TGTGCCAGCAGCGTGGGACAGGGGTTTCGACAGCCCCAGCATTTT. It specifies CASSVGQGFRQPQHF.

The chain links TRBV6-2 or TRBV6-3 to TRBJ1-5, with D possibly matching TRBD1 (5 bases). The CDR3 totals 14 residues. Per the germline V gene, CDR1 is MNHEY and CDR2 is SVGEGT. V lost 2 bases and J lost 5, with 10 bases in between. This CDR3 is CASSYLDRYQPQHF. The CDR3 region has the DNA TGTGCCAGCAGTTACCTTGACAGATATCAGCCCCAGCATTTT.

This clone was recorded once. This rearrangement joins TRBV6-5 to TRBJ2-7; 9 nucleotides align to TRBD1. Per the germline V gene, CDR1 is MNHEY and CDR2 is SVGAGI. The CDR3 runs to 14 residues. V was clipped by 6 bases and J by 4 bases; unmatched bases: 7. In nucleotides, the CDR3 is TGTGCCAGCAGCAAGGACAGGGGTTCGTACGAGCAGTACTTC. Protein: CASSKDRGSYEQYF.

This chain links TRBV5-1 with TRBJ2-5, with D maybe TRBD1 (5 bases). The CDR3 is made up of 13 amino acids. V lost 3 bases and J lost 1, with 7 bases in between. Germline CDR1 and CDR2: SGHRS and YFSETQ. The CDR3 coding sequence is TGCGCCAGCAGCTCGGACATCCAAGAGACCCAGTACTTC. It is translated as CASSSDIQETQYF. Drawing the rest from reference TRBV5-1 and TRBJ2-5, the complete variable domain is KAGVTQTPRYLIKTRGQQVTLSCSPISGHRSVSWYQQTPGQGLQFLFEYFSETQRNKGNFPGRFSGRQFSNSRSEMNVSTLELGDSALYLCASSSDIQETQYFGPGTRLLVL.